These T cell receptor beta chains were read from a single sample in a study of shared clonotypes between healthy human individuals. Produced via immunoSEQ multiplex PCR; TCRdb's table is partial and in-frame only. The table records 2 million to 2.5 million clones, approximately 95% of them present only once. The specimen was naive CD4+ T cells from PBMCs. These receptors all stem from a man younger than 35 in good health. Some clones in this sample may be carry-over from other donors' samples. Both conserved end residues are part of each CDR3. A D gene is named only where the DNA matches it firmly. Size tells how often a clone was seen (once, few, many) or the class of an expanded clone, and some rows leave it out.

>TRBJ1-2|TRBV6-1|.|.
CASSEEPPQGTYGYTF
TGTGCCAGCAGTGAAGAACCCCCGCAGGGGACCTATGGCTACACCTTC
>TRBJ2-1|TRBV30|.|.
CAWSEAPYNEQFF
TGTGCCTGGAGTGAGGCTCCCTACAATGAGCAGTTCTTC
>TRBJ1-3|TRBV18|.|.
CASSPDSAGNTIYF
TGTGCCAGCTCACCGGACTCAGCTGGAAACACCATATATTTT
>TRBJ2-7|TRBV6-1|.|TRBD1
CASSFGQGSYEQYF
TGTGCCAGCAGTTTCGGACAGGGGTCCTACGAGCAGTACTTC
>TRBJ2-5|TRBV7-9|.|.
CASSTQQGGGETQYF
TGTGCCAGCAGCACCCAGCAAGGAGGGGGAGAGACCCAGTACTTC
>TRBJ2-1|TRBV7-3|.|.
CASSSPRGSDEQFF
TGTGCCAGCAGCTCACCCAGGGGTTCCGATGAGCAGTTCTTC
>TRBJ2-1|TRBV5-1|.|TRBD1
CASSGQGASYNEQFF
TGCGCCAGCAGCGGGCAGGGGGCGTCCTACAATGAGCAGTTCTTC
>TRBJ2-7|TRBV11-1|.|.
CASSLSGQTYEQYF
TGTGCCAGCAGCTTATCCGGACAGACCTACGAGCAGTACTTC
>TRBJ2-1|TRBV7-2|.|TRBD2
CASSLARTSGRQNEQFF
TGTGCCAGCAGCTTAGCTCGGACTAGCGGGAGACAGAATGAGCAGTTCTTC
>TRBJ1-1|TRBV25-1|.|.
CASFLREGYPIFF
TGTGCCAGCTTCCTAAGGGAGGGGTACCCCATATTCTTT
>TRBJ2-2|TRBV5-1|.|TRBD2
CASSLEGGSVGTGELFF
TGCGCCAGCAGCTTGGAGGGCGGGAGTGTCGGCACCGGGGAGCTGTTTTTT
>TRBJ2-7|TRBV27|.|TRBD2
CASSSGLDISYEQYF
TGTGCCAGCAGCTCGGGACTAGATATCTCCTACGAGCAGTACTTC
>TRBJ2-2|TRBV5-1|.|TRBD1
CASSRDRESSGSGELFF
TGCGCCAGCAGCAGGGACAGGGAATCGAGCGGGTCGGGGGAGCTGTTTTTT
>TRBJ2-1|TRBV7-9|.|TRBD2
CASSLVGLAYNEQFF
TGTGCCAGCAGCTTAGTGGGACTAGCCTACAATGAGCAGTTCTTC
>TRBJ1-1|TRBV5-6|.|TRBD1
CASSYGQGAGDTEAFF
TGTGCCAGCAGCTACGGACAGGGGGCCGGGGACACTGAAGCTTTCTTT
>TRBJ2-1|TRBV30|.|.
CAWKSGRNEQFF
TGTGCCTGGAAATCGGGTAGAAATGAGCAGTTCTTC
>TRBJ2-7|TRBV7-9|.|TRBD2
CASSLASGSYEQYF
TGTGCCAGCAGCTTGGCTAGCGGGAGTTACGAGCAGTACTTC
>TRBJ2-5|TRBV7-3|.|TRBD2
CASSPGTSGRWETQYF
TGTGCCAGCAGCCCCGGGACTAGCGGGAGATGGGAGACCCAGTACTTC
>TRBJ1-5|TRBV28|.|TRBD1
CASKGQLSNQPQHF
TGTGCCAGCAAGGGACAGTTAAGCAATCAGCCCCAGCATTTT
>TRBJ2-3|TRBV9|once|.
CASSVWDRSADTQYF
TGTGCCAGCAGCGTATGGGACCGCAGCGCAGATACGCAGTATTTT
>TRBJ1-1|TRBV6-5|.|.
CASSLGLPPENTEAFF
TGTGCCAGCAGTTTAGGCCTACCCCCGGAGAACACTGAAGCTTTCTTT
>TRBJ1-1|TRBV19|.|TRBD1
CASSESNRGNTEAFF
TGTGCCAGTAGTGAAAGCAACAGGGGGAACACTGAAGCTTTCTTT
>TRBJ1-3|TRBV2|.|TRBD1
CASRWTGPENTIYF
TGTGCCAGCAGATGGACAGGTCCTGAAAACACCATATATTTT
>TRBJ2-1|TRBV19|.|TRBD2
CASSTPSGIYNEQFF
TGTGCCAGTAGTACCCCTAGCGGGATATACAATGAGCAGTTCTTC
>TRBJ2-1|TRBV5-1|.|.
CASSLTVGTYNEQFF
TGCGCCAGCAGCTTGACGGTCGGGACCTACAATGAGCAGTTCTTC
>TRBJ1-3|TRBV7-9|.|.
CASSLPRPPVAGNTIYF
TGTGCCAGCAGCTTACCCAGGCCCCCTGTGGCTGGAAACACCATATATTTT
>TRBJ2-7|TRBV18|.|.
CASSPIQAGTVEQYF
TGTGCCAGCTCACCAATTCAGGCTGGGACGGTCGAGCAGTACTTC
>TRBJ2-7|TRBV7-2|.|TRBD2
CASSLAGTSGSYEQYF
TGTGCCAGCAGCTTAGCAGGGACTAGCGGCTCCTACGAGCAGTACTTC
>TRBJ1-5|TRBV27|.|.
CASGNTHYQPQHF
TGTGCCAGCGGTAACACACACTATCAGCCCCAGCATTTT
>TRBJ2-2|TRBV4-1|.|TRBD2
CASSHPGTTTGELFF
TGCGCCAGCAGCCATCCGGGGACTACTACCGGGGAGCTGTTTTTT
>TRBJ2-2|TRBV5-1|once|.
CASSREAGRDTGELFF
TGCGCCAGCAGCAGGGAGGCAGGGCGGGACACCGGGGAGCTGTTTTTT
>TRBJ1-5|TRBV6-1|.|.
CASSEGYSNQPQHF
TGTGCCAGCAGTGAAGGGTATAGCAATCAGCCCCAGCATTTT
>TRBJ2-3|TRBV10-3|.|TRBD2
CAISANLLLRLARSTDTQYF
TGTGCCATCAGTGCCAACCTACTCCTTCGACTAGCGAGAAGCACAGATACGCAGTATTTT
>TRBJ1-5|TRBV9|.|.
CASTRDGGNQPQHF
TGTGCCAGCACGCGGGATGGGGGCAATCAGCCCCAGCATTTT
>TRBJ2-1|TRBV29-1|.|TRBD2
CSVHSGTSSYNEQFF
TGCAGCGTTCATTCCGGGACTAGCTCCTACAATGAGCAGTTCTTC
>TRBJ1-2|TRBV6-6|.|.
CASRGPPGLGYGYTF
TGTGCCAGCAGGGGACCACCGGGCTTGGGATATGGCTACACCTTC
>TRBJ1-2|TRBV7-9|.|TRBD1
CASSFDRVYGYTF
TGTGCCAGCAGCTTTGACAGGGTTTATGGCTACACCTTC
>TRBJ2-3|TRBV18|.|.
CASSPALIAADTQYF
TGTGCCAGCTCACCGGCGTTGATAGCCGCAGATACGCAGTATTTT
>TRBJ1-3|TRBV7-3|.|.
CASSLSPGPGNTIYF
TGTGCCAGCAGCTTAAGCCCAGGGCCTGGAAACACCATATATTTT
>TRBJ2-7|TRBV11-2|.|TRBD1
CASSSQGYEQYF
TGTGCCAGCAGCTCACAGGGGTACGAGCAGTACTTC
>TRBJ2-7|TRBV10-3|.|TRBD2
CAISVQRRTRGVYEQYF
TGTGCCATCAGTGTACAGAGGAGGACTAGGGGTGTATACGAGCAGTACTTC
>TRBJ1-6|TRBV5-1|.|.
CASSLDTPGNSPLHF
TGCGCCAGCAGCCTAGACACCCCGGGGAATTCACCCCTCCACTTT